Listed below are T cell receptor beta chains from one sample, sequenced in a study of T-cell reconstitution after alpha-beta-depleted transplantation in children. TCRdb ran MiXCR on the PCR reads and lists one entry per CDR3 protein. The sample holds 450,000 to 550,000 distinct CDR3 sequences, 9.5% to 12% seen once. Sequenced material: PBMCs, mostly from graft donor cells, taken 180 days after TCRalphabeta/CD19-depleted stem cell transplant. These receptors all come from a female patient between 2 and 15 years old who had a stem cell transplant for aplastic anemia, so the T cells may come from the graft donor. Each CDR3 is given with its conserved first and last residue. The D gene is left open where the match is weak. Size values are once, few and many counts, or a class for expanded clones, and some rows have none.

CDR3aa	CDR3nt	j_gene	d_gene	v_gene	abundance
CASSQDLGSGSDTQYF	TGTGCCAGCAGCCAAGATCTGGGTAGCGGGTCAGATACGCAGTATTTT	TRBJ2-3	TRBD2	TRBV3-1	few
CASSHRDREKRLFF	TGTGCCAGCAGCCACCGGGACAGGGAAAAACGGCTGTTTTTT	TRBJ1-4	TRBD1	TRBV7-9	many
CASSHRGLAYNEQFF	TGTGCCAGCAGCCACCGCGGACTAGCGTACAATGAGCAGTTCTTC	TRBJ2-1	TRBD2	TRBV3-1	-
CASSSLGLSNQPQHF	TGTGCCAGCAGTTCCCTCGGTCTTAGCAATCAGCCCCAGCATTTT	TRBJ1-5	-	TRBV6-5	few
CASSVETITDTQYF	TGTGCCAGCAGCGTAGAGACGATCACAGATACGCAGTATTTT	TRBJ2-3	-	TRBV9	few
CASSLQRVASTDTQYF	TGTGCCAGCAGTTTACAGCGGGTGGCGTCCACAGATACGCAGTATTTT	TRBJ2-3	-	TRBV27	-
CSARFDRVISNEQFF	TGCAGTGCTAGATTCGACAGGGTGATTTCCAATGAGCAGTTCTTC	TRBJ2-1	TRBD1	TRBV20-1	many
CASSGIGQFYEQYF	TGTGCCAGCAGCGGAATAGGACAGTTCTACGAGCAGTACTTC	TRBJ2-7	-	TRBV7-8	many
CASSFTPSGTGFYEQYF	TGTGCCAGCAGTTTCACACCGAGCGGGACAGGGTTTTACGAGCAGTACTTC	TRBJ2-7	TRBD1	TRBV28	few
CASSQDSGRLNTGELFF	TGTGCCAGCAGCCAAGACTCCGGGAGGCTGAACACCGGGGAGCTGTTTTTT	TRBJ2-2	TRBD2	TRBV14	few
CSARVTGYAYGYTF	TGCAGTGCTAGAGTGACAGGGTACGCCTATGGCTACACCTTC	TRBJ1-2	TRBD1	TRBV20-1	few
CAISERAARGSYNEQFF	TGTGCCATCAGTGAAAGGGCGGCCAGGGGCTCCTACAATGAGCAGTTCTTC	TRBJ2-1	-	TRBV10-3	-
CASSFVHLNTEAFF	TGTGCCAGCAGCTTTGTCCACTTGAACACTGAAGCTTTCTTT	TRBJ1-1	-	TRBV7-2	-
CASSSLRSGANVLTF	TGTGCCAGCAGTTCCTTGAGGTCTGGGGCCAACGTCCTGACTTTC	TRBJ2-6	-	TRBV28	few
CASSPLRGILAGEGDEQFF	TGTGCCAGCTCACCCCTTCGGGGAATCCTAGCGGGGGAGGGCGATGAGCAGTTCTTC	TRBJ2-1	TRBD2	TRBV18	-
CACKRMYEQYF	TGTGCCTGCAAAAGAATGTACGAGCAGTACTTC	TRBJ2-7	-	TRBV28	-
CASSPTRTGQPNYGYTF	TGTGCCAGCAGCCCGACCCGCACGGGACAGCCTAACTATGGCTACACCTTC	TRBJ1-2	TRBD1	TRBV7-8	few
CASSWGTGPDTEAFF	TGTGCCAGCAGCTGGGGGACAGGGCCGGATACTGAAGCTTTCTTT	TRBJ1-1	TRBD1	TRBV28	many
CASSVATTNEKLFF	TGTGCCAGCAGCGTAGCTACAACTAATGAAAAACTGTTTTTT	TRBJ1-4	-	TRBV9	-
CAWSVSGAGNTIYF	TGTGCCTGGAGTGTCTCAGGGGCTGGAAACACCATATATTTT	TRBJ1-3	-	TRBV30	-
CASSGDYPYEQYF	TGTGCCAGCAGTGGGGACTATCCCTACGAGCAGTACTTC	TRBJ2-7	TRBD2	TRBV25-1	few
CATSDWGTSGSNEQFF	TGTGCCACCAGTGATTGGGGGACTAGCGGGTCAAATGAGCAGTTCTTC	TRBJ2-1	TRBD2	TRBV24-1	few
CSVGAWRDTEAFF	TGCAGCGTTGGGGCTTGGAGGGACACTGAAGCTTTCTTT	TRBJ1-1	-	TRBV29-1	few
CASSYRGWTSGSVYEQYF	TGTGCCAGCAGTTACCGGGGGTGGACTAGCGGGAGTGTTTACGAGCAGTACTTC	TRBJ2-7	TRBD2	TRBV6-2/TRBV6-3	few
CSAIAGGGFETQYF	TGCAGTGCTATAGCGGGAGGGGGCTTCGAGACCCAGTACTTC	TRBJ2-5	TRBD2	TRBV20-1	few
CASSRGTSGLWAQYF	TGCGCCAGCAGCAGGGGGACTAGCGGCCTTTGGGCCCAGTACTTC	TRBJ2-5	TRBD2	TRBV5-1	-
CASSYGTRPYEQYF	TGTGCCAGCAGTTACGGGACTAGACCCTACGAGCAGTACTTC	TRBJ2-7	TRBD2	TRBV6-5	-
CASSLPGQGLADTQYF	TGCGCCAGCAGCTTACCGGGACAAGGACTAGCAGATACGCAGTATTTT	TRBJ2-3	-	TRBV5-1	few
CASSGRRGAGASQPQHF	TGTGCCAGCAGTGGGCGGCGTGGGGCAGGGGCGAGTCAGCCCCAGCATTTT	TRBJ1-5	-	TRBV12-3/TRBV12-4	few
CSASRDGGYTF	TGCAGTGCTAGCAGGGACGGAGGCTACACCTTC	TRBJ1-2	-	TRBV20-1	few
CANTTGQGDGTQYF	TGTGCCAACACGACGGGACAGGGGGACGGGACCCAGTACTTC	TRBJ2-5	TRBD1	TRBV12-3/TRBV12-4	few
CSASVLWGGSYNSPLHF	TGCAGTGCTAGTGTTCTGTGGGGGGGCTCCTATAATTCACCCCTCCACTTT	TRBJ1-6	-	TRBV20-1	many
CASSPKMLTAHNQPQHF	TGTGCCAGCAGCCCGAAGATGTTGACAGCCCACAATCAGCCCCAGCATTTT	TRBJ1-5	-	TRBV6-1	-
CASSSGTGEYEQYF	TGTGCCAGCAGCTCCGGGACAGGGGAGTACGAGCAGTACTTC	TRBJ2-7	TRBD1	TRBV11-3	-
CASSDTGGAGANVLTF	TGTGCCAGCAGTGATACAGGGGGCGCTGGGGCCAACGTCCTGACTTTC	TRBJ2-6	TRBD1	TRBV12-3/TRBV12-4	many
CASSQEDKKLNYGYTF	TGCGCCAGCAGCCAAGAAGACAAGAAGCTCAACTATGGCTACACCTTC	TRBJ1-2	-	TRBV4-3	-
CAISGTSFGNTIYF	TGTGCCATCAGCGGGACATCGTTTGGAAACACCATATATTTT	TRBJ1-3	-	TRBV10-3	many
CASRQDSNTGELFF	TGTGCCAGCAGACAGGACAGTAACACCGGGGAGCTGTTTTTT	TRBJ2-2	-	TRBV7-2	few
CASSLPSSEFTYNEQFF	TGCGCCAGCAGCTTGCCGAGTAGCGAATTTACCTACAATGAGCAGTTCTTC	TRBJ2-1	-	TRBV5-1	few
CASSQDGPFTDTQYF	TGCGCCAGCAGCCAAGATGGGCCTTTCACAGATACGCAGTATTTT	TRBJ2-3	-	TRBV4-3	-
CSASSAAGANVLTF	TGCAGTGCTAGTAGCGCAGCTGGGGCCAACGTCCTGACTTTC	TRBJ2-6	-	TRBV20-1	-
CSVGEGDQPQHF	TGCAGCGTTGGCGAGGGAGATCAGCCCCAGCATTTT	TRBJ1-5	-	TRBV29-1	many
CASSLDGVWSVGAKNIQYF	TGTGCCAGCAGCTTGGATGGGGTGTGGAGCGTGGGAGCCAAAAACATTCAGTACTTC	TRBJ2-4	-	TRBV5-4	few
CARGRDSLHEQYF	TGTGCTAGGGGCCGGGACAGTCTACACGAGCAGTACTTC	TRBJ2-7	TRBD1	TRBV12-3/TRBV12-4	few
CATSRGSPGNTIYF	TGTGCCACCAGCAGAGGAAGCCCGGGAAACACCATATATTTT	TRBJ1-3	-	TRBV15	-
CASSLLPGERDSPLHF	TGTGCCAGCAGCCTTCTGCCGGGAGAAAGGGATTCACCCCTCCACTTT	TRBJ1-6	-	TRBV9	-
CASSTWTEETQYF	TGTGCCAGCAGCACCTGGACAGAAGAGACCCAGTACTTC	TRBJ2-5	-	TRBV7-2	few
CSVVPLTDTQYF	TGCAGCGTTGTCCCTCTCACAGATACGCAGTATTTT	TRBJ2-3	-	TRBV29-1	many
CSARDRGGFTGEPFF	TGCAGTGCTAGAGATCGCGGGGGCTTCACCGGGGAGCCGTTTTTT	TRBJ2-2	-	TRBV20-1	-
CSHSEGETQYF	TGCAGCCACTCCGAGGGAGAGACCCAGTACTTC	TRBJ2-5	-	TRBV29-1	-
CAISAFHLEQPQHF	TGTGCCATCAGTGCTTTTCACCTCGAACAGCCCCAGCATTTT	TRBJ1-5	-	TRBV10-3	-
CATSVQGPPFYNEQFF	TGTGCCACCAGCGTGCAGGGACCGCCATTCTACAATGAGCAGTTCTTC	TRBJ2-1	-	TRBV15	few
CASTPLARDSNQPQHF	TGTGCCAGCACCCCTTTGGCCCGCGATAGCAATCAGCCCCAGCATTTT	TRBJ1-5	-	TRBV7-9	-
CASSDRQVNEQFF	TGTGCCAGCAGTGATAGACAGGTGAATGAGCAGTTCTTC	TRBJ2-1	-	TRBV6-6	-
CASSIGRGLVSGQPQHF	TGTGCCAGCAGCATAGGGAGAGGGTTGGTGTCGGGTCAGCCCCAGCATTTT	TRBJ1-5	-	TRBV28	-
CASSQKLPPRLDYGYTF	TGCGCCAGCAGCCAAAAACTCCCCCCCAGGTTAGACTATGGCTACACCTTC	TRBJ1-2	-	TRBV4-3	few
CSARAGTDPGQPQHF	TGCAGTGCTAGAGCCGGGACAGACCCGGGTCAGCCCCAGCATTTT	TRBJ1-5	TRBD1	TRBV20-1	few
CASNPQGYGANVLTF	TGTGCCAGCAACCCCCAGGGGTACGGGGCCAACGTCCTGACTTTC	TRBJ2-6	-	TRBV12-3/TRBV12-4	many
CASSQDPRVGGAQETQYF	TGCGCCAGCAGCCAAGATCCCCGGGTGGGGGGGGCCCAAGAGACCCAGTACTTC	TRBJ2-5	-	TRBV4-1	-